The 3 T cell receptor beta chains in this list originate from one sample, sequenced in a study of CD8 T cells in ankylosing spondylitis. MiXCR was run by TCRdb on the 5' RACE reads, yielding one entry per CDR3 protein. The table includes 200,000 or so distinct CDR3 sequences, around a sixth detected once. Sequencing used blood, either unsorted or a sorted T cell fraction (not recorded which). These receptors all come from a male donor aged 5-29 years with ankylosing spondylitis or in good health (not recorded which).

A remark on this clonotype: Since a much larger clone is just one base distant, this may be a read error. V and J are TRBV14 and TRBJ2-2; the D call may be TRBD1 or TRBD2 (5 bases each). V gave up 4 bases and J gave up 10 bases, with 16 bases separating them. The CDR3 sequence is 14 residues long. Germline V gene sequence: CDR1 SGHDN, CDR2 FVKESK. The CDR3 is CASSPTGARAELFF. Written as DNA, the CDR3 is TGTGCCAGCAGCCCTACCGGGGCCCGGGCGGAGCTGTTTTTT.

In its sample, this clonotype was seen many times. This rearrangement joins TRBV28 to TRBJ2-1; TRBD2 matches at 9 bases. The CDR3 totals 15 residues. With 6 bases clipped from V and 4 bases from J, the junction kept 7 bases outside the gene matches. Germline CDR1 and CDR2: MDHEN and SYDVKM. The CDR3 here is CASSTSGPGYNEQFF. The CDR3, as DNA: TGTGCCAGCAGCACTAGCGGGCCAGGTTACAATGAGCAGTTCTTC.

This clonotype was counted at least ten times. The chain has TRBV6-5 and TRBJ1-2; D might be TRBD1 (6 bases). Trimming cost V 0 bases and J 5 bases, with 16 bases left between them. The CDR3 is 16 amino acids. CDR1 is MNHEY, CDR2 SVGAGI, per germline. This CDR3 is CASSYSVPGAPYGYTF. The CDR3 DNA reads as TGTGCCAGCAGTTACTCGGTGCCAGGGGCCCCGTATGGCTACACCTTC.